The rows below give T cell receptor beta chains drawn from one sample of a study of identical twins. From the 5' RACE reads, TCRdb called clonotypes with MiXCR, one entry per CDR3 protein. This table holds about 890,000 distinct CDR3 sequences, about 12% found once. This same sample was also taken into another study, of yellow fever vaccine responses in identical twins.

Sequenced material: PBMCs. The receptors derive from a woman under 30 in good health. The CDR3 runs from the conserved cysteine through the conserved F or W. D genes are given only for firm matches. Size tells how often a clone was seen (once, few, many) or the class of an expanded clone, and some rows leave it out.

size	V	J	D	DNA	CDR3
many	TRBV27	TRBJ2-5	NA	TGTGCCAGCAGTCCTCTCTCCGGGGTCAGCCAAGAGACCCAGTACTTC	CASSPLSGVSQETQYF
many	TRBV7-3	TRBJ2-7	NA	TGTGCCAGCAGCTTAATGGGGGGCACCTCCCAATACGAGCAGTACTTC	CASSLMGGTSQYEQYF
few	TRBV12-3/TRBV12-4	TRBJ2-2	TRBD1	TGTGCCAGCAGTTTCGGTTTAGGGGGCATCGGGGAGCTGTTTTTT	CASSFGLGGIGELFF
NA	TRBV29-1	TRBJ2-5	TRBD2	TGCAGCGCTGGGCCGGGACTAGCGCTCCAAGAGACCCAGTACTTC	CSAGPGLALQETQYF
NA	TRBV6-1	TRBJ2-5	NA	TGTGCCAGCAGTGTTGGAACCCGGACAGTAAGTTGGGAGACCCAGTACTTC	CASSVGTRTVSWETQYF
NA	TRBV5-1	TRBJ2-7	NA	TGCGCCAGCAGCTTTGGCCCGGAGGGCTACGAGCAGTACTTC	CASSFGPEGYEQYF
NA	TRBV27	TRBJ2-2	TRBD2	TGTGCCAGCACTCCGGGACTAGCGGGAGTTGTCGGGGAGCTGTTTTTT	CASTPGLAGVVGELFF
NA	TRBV4-1	TRBJ2-2	NA	TGCGCCAGCAGCCATACCGGGACCGAGAACACCGGGGAGCTGTTTTTT	CASSHTGTENTGELFF
many	TRBV7-3	TRBJ2-7	TRBD2	TGTGCCAGCAGCTATAACGGACTAGGGGCCTACGAGCAGTACTTC	CASSYNGLGAYEQYF
few	TRBV12-3/TRBV12-4	TRBJ1-4	NA	TGTGCCAGCAGTTTACCGGACGACGAAAAACTGTTTTTT	CASSLPDDEKLFF
NA	TRBV2	TRBJ2-7	TRBD1	TGTGCCAGCAGTTTGGACAGGGCTATTAGCTACGAGCAGTACTTC	CASSLDRAISYEQYF
NA	TRBV14	TRBJ1-2	TRBD1	TGTGCCAGCAGCCCCAGGACAGGGGCAAAGGAAGGCTACACCTTC	CASSPRTGAKEGYTF
NA	TRBV5-5	TRBJ2-1	NA	TGTGCCAGCAGCCGTGAGCTCGGGTTCTCCTACAATGAGCAGTTCTTC	CASSRELGFSYNEQFF
NA	TRBV7-9	TRBJ2-1	NA	TGTGCCAGCAGCTTAGTCTACAGGGTGTCGTTCTTC	CASSLVYRVSFF
NA	TRBV9	TRBJ2-7	NA	TGTGCCAGCAGCGTAGCGCCCCAGGACTACGAGCAGTACTTC	CASSVAPQDYEQYF
few	TRBV6-2/TRBV6-3	TRBJ2-3	NA	TGTGCCAGCACCCGGACAGCCACAGATACGCAGTATTTT	CASTRTATDTQYF
many	TRBV12-3/TRBV12-4	TRBJ1-1	NA	TGTGCCAGCAGTTTCCCCCCGAACACTGAAGCTTTCTTT	CASSFPPNTEAFF
few	TRBV20-1	TRBJ2-1	NA	TGCAGTGCCGAGGACTCTCTTTACCTTTACTCCTACAATGAGCAGTTCTTC	CSAEDSLYLYSYNEQFF
few	TRBV12-3/TRBV12-4	TRBJ2-1	NA	TGTGCCAGCAGTTATCGGACCAACAATGAGCAGTTCTTC	CASSYRTNNEQFF
NA	TRBV15	TRBJ2-2	TRBD2	TGTGCCACCAGCAGAGGATCTAGCGGCAACACCGGGGAGCTGTTTTTT	CATSRGSSGNTGELFF
many	TRBV10-3	TRBJ1-5	NA	TGTGCCATCAGTGAACGAACTGGCAGGGATAGCGATCAGCCCCAGCATTTT	CAISERTGRDSDQPQHF
few	TRBV7-8	TRBJ2-3	NA	TGTGCCAGCAGCTTCTTACAGGGCAGAGATACGCAGTATTTT	CASSFLQGRDTQYF
NA	TRBV7-9	TRBJ1-4	NA	TGTGCCAGCAGCTCACAGGGCTTTTATGAAAAACTGTTTTTT	CASSSQGFYEKLFF
NA	TRBV28	TRBJ1-1	NA	TGTGCCAGCAGTTCGGGGGGGATGGGAGCTTTCTTT	CASSSGGMGAFF
NA	TRBV12-3/TRBV12-4	TRBJ2-1	TRBD2	TGTGCCAGCAGTTTGCGTGTTAGCGGGAGGCAGCCCTACAATGAGCAGTTCTTC	CASSLRVSGRQPYNEQFF
few	TRBV3-1	TRBJ1-1	NA	TGTGCCAGCAGCCAAGAAGACAGGCCCACTGAAGCTTTCTTT	CASSQEDRPTEAFF
NA	TRBV5-1	TRBJ2-2	NA	TGCGCCAGCAATGGGGGGCGCAGCGGGGAGCTGTTTTTT	CASNGGRSGELFF
NA	TRBV15	TRBJ2-1	NA	TGTGCCACTGAGGACGCCCTTCTCCCCTGCAATGAGCAGTTCTTC	CATEDALLPCNEQFF
NA	TRBV7-9	TRBJ2-3	NA	TGTGCCAGCAGCTTTGCCCTAAGCACAGATACGCAGTATTTT	CASSFALSTDTQYF
many	TRBV10-3	TRBJ2-2	NA	TGTGCCACGAGGAAGGGCACCGGGGAGCTGTTTTTT	CATRKGTGELFF
NA	TRBV7-9	TRBJ2-1	NA	TGTGCCAGCAGCTTAGACGGGACGCGGCCTAACAATGAGCAGTTCTTC	CASSLDGTRPNNEQFF
NA	TRBV10-3	TRBJ1-1	NA	TGTGCCATCAGTGAGTCGTCAGGGTACACTGAAGCTTTCTTT	CAISESSGYTEAFF
many	TRBV5-1	TRBJ2-2	TRBD2	TGCGCCAGCAGTCTGCGGGAGAGGACCGGGGAGCTGTTTTTT	CASSLRERTGELFF
many	TRBV20-1	TRBJ1-2	NA	TGCAGTGCTAGGGACTTGGACGGCTATGGCTACACCTTC	CSARDLDGYGYTF
NA	TRBV5-1	TRBJ2-2	TRBD2	TGCGCCAGCAGCTTGGTAGGTCGACTAGCGGGACCGAACACCGGGGAGCTGTTTTTT	CASSLVGRLAGPNTGELFF
few	TRBV29-1	TRBJ1-1	NA	TGCAGCGTTGAATACCCCCCGAACACTGAAGCTTTCTTT	CSVEYPPNTEAFF
NA	TRBV29-1	TRBJ1-6	NA	TGCAGCGTTGCAGAAACTAATTCACCCCTCCACTTT	CSVAETNSPLHF
NA	TRBV7-8	TRBJ2-1	TRBD2	TGTGCCAGCAGCTTCAAAAGGACTAGCGGGGTAGAGCAGTTCTTC	CASSFKRTSGVEQFF
many	TRBV20-1	TRBJ1-1	NA	TGCAGTGCTAGAGGCCAGGGCCGGGGCACTGAAGCTTTCTTT	CSARGQGRGTEAFF
NA	TRBV5-4	TRBJ2-1	TRBD1	TGTGCCAGCCTGGGACAGGCGGACAATGAGCAGTTCTTC	CASLGQADNEQFF
few	TRBV20-1	TRBJ2-3	NA	TGCAGTGCTACTCCAGATACGCAGTATTTT	CSATPDTQYF
few	TRBV2	TRBJ2-7	TRBD2	TGTGCCAGCAGAAGACTAGCGGGAGGGCCTCGTTACTACGAGCAGTACTTC	CASRRLAGGPRYYEQYF
NA	TRBV14	TRBJ2-4	NA	TGTGCCAGCAGCCAAACCCGACACAACCCAGCCAAAAACATTCAGTACTTC	CASSQTRHNPAKNIQYF
NA	TRBV29-1	TRBJ2-3	NA	TGCAGCGTTGTGCGTGGGAGTGGAGATACGCAGTATTTT	CSVVRGSGDTQYF
many	TRBV7-8	TRBJ2-2	TRBD2	TGTGCCAGCAGCTTATCTAGCGGGAGGATCGGCACCGGGGAGCTGTTTTTT	CASSLSSGRIGTGELFF
few	TRBV25-1	TRBJ2-2	NA	TGTGCCAGCAGTGAATTCCGGGGACACACCGGGGAGCTGTTTTTT	CASSEFRGHTGELFF
few	TRBV2	TRBJ2-2	NA	TGTGCCAGCCTGAGAGTAGGTTTTGCCGGGGAGCTGTTTTTT	CASLRVGFAGELFF
many	TRBV7-2	TRBJ2-1	NA	TGTGCCAGCAGCTTAGGCACGATCTCCTACAATGAGCAGTTCTTC	CASSLGTISYNEQFF
few	TRBV12-3/TRBV12-4	TRBJ1-1	NA	TGTGCCAGCACCCTTTCCCCTTTCGGAAACACTGAAGCTTTCTTT	CASTLSPFGNTEAFF
few	TRBV5-5	TRBJ1-2	TRBD1	TGTGCCAGCAGCTTGGAAGGGGACAGGACAACCCCCGACTACACCTTC	CASSLEGDRTTPDYTF
NA	TRBV20-1	TRBJ2-1	NA	TGCAGTGCTAGAGACGACTACATCTCCTACAATGAGCAGTTCTTC	CSARDDYISYNEQFF
many	TRBV13	TRBJ2-1	NA	TGTGCCAGCAGCTTAGAGGCAGGGTCCTTTTTTGACAATGAGCAGTTCTTC	CASSLEAGSFFDNEQFF
few	TRBV15	TRBJ1-5	NA	TGTGCCACCAGCACCCCCGGGACGCCGCCGGGGGCCCAGCATTTT	CATSTPGTPPGAQHF
few	TRBV4-1	TRBJ2-1	TRBD2	TGCGCCAGCAGCCTCAGTACTAGCGGGAGTGTTAAGGGAAATGAGCAGTTCTTC	CASSLSTSGSVKGNEQFF
NA	TRBV20-1	TRBJ2-2	NA	TGCAGTGCTAGAGTATCCGGGAATGGATACACCGGGGAGCTGTTTTTT	CSARVSGNGYTGELFF
NA	TRBV29-1	TRBJ2-1	NA	TGCAGCGTTGTTGTCGTCCACAATGAGCAGTTCTTC	CSVVVVHNEQFF